These 13 T cell receptor beta chains were sequenced from one sample in a study of T-cell reconstitution after alpha-beta-depleted transplantation in children. During its preparation, the TCRbeta library received unique molecular identifiers. Each CDR3 protein gets one entry after TCRdb re-called the PCR reads with MiXCR. This table holds 280,000 or so distinct CDR3 sequences, around a tenth found once. The material sequenced was peripheral blood, taken 180 days after TCRalphabeta/CD19-depleted stem cell transplant. Every receptor here comes from a male patient between 2 and 15 years old who had a stem cell transplant for chronic granulomatous disease, so the T cells may come from the graft donor.

In its sample, this clonotype was seen many times. The rearrangement uses TRBV28 and TRBJ1-2; no firm D call. Germline assignment: CDR1 MDHEN and CDR2 SYDVKM. The CDR3 runs 14 residues. V lost 5 bases and J 4 bases, leaving 14 bases between the germline ends. The CDR3 DNA is TGTGCCAGCAGTCCCCCGGGAAGAGCCTATGGCTACACCTTC. Its translation: CASSPPGRAYGYTF.

With respect to this clonotype: A much bigger clone sits one base away, suggesting this may be a read error. V is TRBV7-2 and J is TRBJ2-1; weak D call: TRBD2 (5 bases). This CDR3 region has 16 residues. Germline-derived CDR1 and CDR2 are SGHTA and FQGNSA. Trimming took off 5 bases at V and 5 bases at J, with 19 bases between the two ends. The chain's CDR3 is CASSLFNAGTDNEQFF. As DNA, the CDR3 is TGTGCCAGCAGCCTTTTCAATGCGGGTACCGACAATGAGCAGTTCTTC.

This clonotype has ten or more counts. The rearrangement uses TRBV10-3 and TRBJ1-5; 8 bases match TRBD1. Trimming removed 5 bases from V and 0 bases from J; junction bases left unmatched: 15. Per germline, CDR1 ENHRY and CDR2 SYGVKD. The CDR3 has 19 residues. CDR3 DNA: TGTGCCATCAGTCCGGAACAGGGGGTGGGAAGGTATAGCAATCAGCCCCAGCATTTT. Protein: CAISPEQGVGRYSNQPQHF.

This clonotype was seen many times. The chain employs TRBV5-1 and TRBJ2-2, with D tentatively TRBD1 (5 bases). The germline V gene has CDR1 SGHRS and CDR2 YFSETQ. The CDR3 consists of 15 residues. Between the trimmed V and J ends, which lost 4 bases and 0 bases, there was a span of 10 bases. The CDR3 protein is CASSPDRSNTGELFF. The CDR3 nucleotides read TGCGCCAGCAGCCCAGACAGATCGAACACCGGGGAGCTGTTTTTT. Looking up the rest from reference TRBV5-1 and TRBJ2-2 gives the full variable domain: KAGVTQTPRYLIKTRGQQVTLSCSPISGHRSVSWYQQTPGQGLQFLFEYFSETQRNKGNFPGRFSGRQFSNSRSEMNVSTLELGDSALYLCASSPDRSNTGELFFGEGSRLTVL.

This clonotype showed up many times. This chain links TRBV20-1 with TRBJ1-5; D gene uncertain. The CDR3 runs 14 residues. CDR1 DFQATT and CDR2 SNEGSKA come from the germline V gene (reference sequence). V was pared by 6 bases and J by 7 bases, with 19 bases between. The chain's CDR3 is CSARMAAGGQPQHF. CDR3 coding DNA: TGCAGTGCAAGAATGGCGGCAGGTGGACAGCCCCAGCATTTT.

This clonotype was detected many times. The chain recombines TRBV5-5 with TRBJ2-7; no reliable D call. Trimming cost V 4 bases and J 0 bases, with 5 bases left between them. The CDR3 has 12 amino acids. From germline, CDR1 is SGHKS and CDR2 YYEKEE (reference sequence). The CDR3 loop reads CASSPRSYEQYF. The CDR3, as DNA: TGTGCCAGCAGCCCGCGCTCCTACGAGCAGTACTTC.

This clonotype was found a few times. The chain recombines TRBV5-1 with TRBJ1-6; TRBD1 might be the D (6 bases). The CDR3 totals 15 residues. Germline-derived CDR1 and CDR2 are SGHRS and YFSETQ. The V end was cut by 4 bases, the J end by 6 bases, with 14 bases between. CDR3 region: CASSPTGMSNSPLHF. In nucleotides, the CDR3 is TGCGCCAGCAGCCCAACAGGGATGTCTAATTCACCCCTCCACTTT.

About this clonotype: With a much larger clone just one base away, this may be a read error. No conserved phenylalanine or tryptophan is present at the end of the CDR3, so a read error is the likely explanation. The chain joins TRBV7-3 to TRBJ2-1; D perhaps matches TRBD2 (6 bases). Germline lookup yields CDR1 SGHTA and CDR2 FQGTGA. V lost 1 base and J 1 base, leaving 8 bases between the germline ends. CDR3 length equals 15 residues. CDR3 nucleotides: TGTGCCAGCAGCTTAAGCGGGGAGTCCTACAATGAGCAGTTCATC. Amino acids: CASSLSGESYNEQFI.

This clonotype was seen repeatedly, ten times or more. This sequence joins TRBV12-3 or TRBV12-4 and TRBJ2-7; D is possibly TRBD1 or TRBD2 (6 bases each). V lost 4 bases to trimming and J lost 6 bases, with 22 bases between them. There are 16 residues in the CDR3. The CDR3 coding sequence is TGTGCCAGCAGTTCCCCGATGGGGGGCGTTTACGGCGAGCAGTACTTC. It codes for CASSSPMGGVYGEQYF.

This clonotype was picked up many times. This chain joins TRBV3-1 and TRBJ2-1, with a weak D call TRBD1 (5 bases). The CDR3 is 13 residues long. Germline loops: CDR1 LGHDT, CDR2 YNNKEL (reference sequence). CDR3 amino acids: CAAAGRAYNEQFF. The DNA for the CDR3 is TGTGCTGCGGCCGGCAGGGCCTACAATGAGCAGTTCTTC.

This clonotype was detected a few times. V and J are TRBV28 and TRBJ2-2; tentative D call: TRBD1 (6 bases). Germline CDR1 is MDHEN and CDR2 is SYDVKM. V lost 7 bases to trimming and J lost 7 bases, with 25 bases between them. There are 17 residues in the CDR3. The CDR3 region is CASISRRQGSRVGELFF. The CDR3 bases are TGTGCCAGCATCTCCCGCAGGCAGGGGTCTAGGGTCGGGGAGCTGTTTTTT. The full variable domain, in which reference TRBV28 and TRBJ2-2 provide the parts outside the CDR3, is DVKVTQSSRYLVKRTGEKVFLECVQDMDHENMFWYRQDPGLGLRLIYFSYDVKMKEKGDIPEGYSVSREKKERFSLILESASTNQTSMYLCASISRRQGSRVGELFFGEGSRLTVL.

This clonotype was observed a handful of times. The gene calls are TRBV9 and TRBJ2-5; 9 nucleotides line up with TRBD1. V trimming: 8 bases; J trimming: 5 bases; junction bases outside the gene matches: 13. Per germline, CDR1 SGDLS and CDR2 YYNGEE. The CDR3 totals 15 residues. The CDR3 nucleotides read TGTGCCAGTCCCGGGACAGGGTATCCGTCGGAGACCCAGTACTTC. It is translated as CASPGTGYPSETQYF.

This clonotype appeared a few times. The chain recombines TRBV3-1 with TRBJ2-1; TRBD2 might be the D (5 bases). V dropped 0 bases and J dropped 3 bases, with 12 bases sitting between them. Germline V gene lookup returns CDR1 LGHDT and CDR2 YNNKEL (reference sequence). The CDR3 is made up of 16 amino acids. The CDR3 region has the DNA TGTGCCAGCAGCCAAGATTTGGGAGTACTCTACAATGAGCAGTTCTTC. It is translated as CASSQDLGVLYNEQFF.